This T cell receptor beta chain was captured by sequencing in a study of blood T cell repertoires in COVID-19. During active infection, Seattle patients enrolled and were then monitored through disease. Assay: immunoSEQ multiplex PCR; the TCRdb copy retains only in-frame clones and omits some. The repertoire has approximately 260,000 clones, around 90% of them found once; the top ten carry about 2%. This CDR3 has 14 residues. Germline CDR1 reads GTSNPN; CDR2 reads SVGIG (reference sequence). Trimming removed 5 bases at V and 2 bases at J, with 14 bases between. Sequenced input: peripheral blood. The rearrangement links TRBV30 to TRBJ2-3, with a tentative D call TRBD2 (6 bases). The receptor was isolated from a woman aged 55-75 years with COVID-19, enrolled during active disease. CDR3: CAWENGGPTDTQYF. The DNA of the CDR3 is TGTGCCTGGGAAAACGGGGGACCCACAGATACGCAGTATTTT. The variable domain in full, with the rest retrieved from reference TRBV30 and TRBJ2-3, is SQTIHQWPATLVQPVGSPLSLECTVEGTSNPNLYWYRQAAGRGLQLLFYSVGIGQISSEVPQNLSASRPQDRQFILSSKKLLLSDSGFYLCAWENGGPTDTQYFGPGTRLTVL.